This T cell receptor beta chain was identified during a study of T cells in Graves' hyperthyroidism and ophthalmopathy. TCR beta CDR3 regions were amplified from RNA transcripts. When the TCR CDR3 underwent first-round RT-PCR, the HTBI primer set was used. In TCRdb, the multiplex PCR reads were re-called with MiXCR into one record per CDR3 protein. The repertoire holds around 700,000 distinct CDR3 sequences, with over 35% as singletons. Graves' hyperthyroidism is called stable when ophthalmopathy does not progress within 18 months. Notes on the study in general: Most thyroid clonotypes that were expanded above 0.001 also turned up in blood.

Notes on this clonotype: Its antigen is not identified. Germline is not matched at one junction end, which may reflect a read error.

The clonotype was recovered from a woman aged 40 to 55 with Graves' hyperthyroidism. Sequencing used blood.

CDR3 nucleotides: TGCGCCAGCAGAAAAGAGGGCGGGGCCACAGATACGCAGTATTTT. It specifies CASRKEGGATDTQYF. The chain carries TRBV7-2 and TRBJ2-3; D is possibly TRBD2 (6 bases). The CDR3 loop spans 15 amino acids. Germline V gene sequence: CDR1 SGHTA, CDR2 FQGNSA.